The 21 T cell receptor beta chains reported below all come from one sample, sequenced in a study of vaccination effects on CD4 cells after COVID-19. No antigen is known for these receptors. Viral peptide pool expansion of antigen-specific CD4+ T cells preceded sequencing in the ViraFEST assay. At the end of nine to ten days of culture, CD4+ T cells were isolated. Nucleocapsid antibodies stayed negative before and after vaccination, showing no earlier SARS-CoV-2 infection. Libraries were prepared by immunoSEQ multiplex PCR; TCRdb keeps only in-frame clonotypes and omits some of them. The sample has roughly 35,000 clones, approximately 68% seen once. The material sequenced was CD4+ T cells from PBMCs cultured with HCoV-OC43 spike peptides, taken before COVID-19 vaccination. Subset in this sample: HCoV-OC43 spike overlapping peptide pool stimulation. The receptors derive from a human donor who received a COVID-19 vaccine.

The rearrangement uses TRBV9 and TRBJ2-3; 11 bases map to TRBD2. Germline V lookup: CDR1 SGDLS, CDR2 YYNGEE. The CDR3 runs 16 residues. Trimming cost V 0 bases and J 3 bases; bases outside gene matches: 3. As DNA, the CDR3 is TGTGCCAGCAGCGTAGGTACTAGCGGGAGAACAGATACGCAGTATTTT. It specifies CASSVGTSGRTDTQYF. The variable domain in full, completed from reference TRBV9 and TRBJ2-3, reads DSGVTQTPKHLITATGQRVTLRCSPRSGDLSVYWYQQSLDQGLQFLIQYYNGEERAKGNILERFSAQQFPDLHSELNLSSLELGDSALYFCASSVGTSGRTDTQYFGPGTRLTVL.

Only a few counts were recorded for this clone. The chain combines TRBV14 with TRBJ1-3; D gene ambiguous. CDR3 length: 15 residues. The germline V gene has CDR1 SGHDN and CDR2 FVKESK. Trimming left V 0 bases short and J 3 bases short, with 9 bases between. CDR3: CASSQDPGIGNTIYF. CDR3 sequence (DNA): TGTGCCAGCAGCCAAGATCCGGGGATTGGAAACACCATATATTTT. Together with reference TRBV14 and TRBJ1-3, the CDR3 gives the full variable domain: EAGVTQFPSHSVIEKGQTVTLRCDPISGHDNLYWYRRVMGKEIKFLLHFVKESKQDESGMPNNRFLAERTGGTYSTLKVQPAELEDSGVYFCASSQDPGIGNTIYFGEGSWLTVV.

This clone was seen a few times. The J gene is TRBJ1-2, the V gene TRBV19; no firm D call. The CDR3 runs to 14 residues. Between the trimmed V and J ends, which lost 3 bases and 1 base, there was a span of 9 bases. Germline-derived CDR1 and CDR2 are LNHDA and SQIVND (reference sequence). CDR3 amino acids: CASSIEVFNYGYTF. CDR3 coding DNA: TGTGCCAGTAGTATTGAGGTCTTTAACTATGGCTACACCTTC.

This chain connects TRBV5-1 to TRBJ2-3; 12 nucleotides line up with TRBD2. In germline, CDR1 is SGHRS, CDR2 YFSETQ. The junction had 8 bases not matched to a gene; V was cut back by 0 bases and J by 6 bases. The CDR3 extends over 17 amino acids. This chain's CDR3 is CASSLGASGGATDTQYF. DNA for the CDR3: TGCGCCAGCAGCTTGGGGGCTAGCGGGGGGGCTACGGATACGCAGTATTTT.

CDR3 protein: CASSLEVLGAGANVLTF. For the CDR3, the DNA is TGTGCCAGCAGCTTGGAAGTCTTGGGGGCTGGGGCCAACGTCCTGACTTTC. This chain connects TRBV5-5 to TRBJ2-6; D assignment may be TRBD1 or TRBD2 (5 bases each). The CDR3 runs 17 residues. The germline V gene encodes CDR1 SGHKS and CDR2 YYEKEE (reference sequence). The V end was cut by 0 bases, the J end by 2 bases, with 12 bases between. The whole variable domain, remainder taken from reference TRBV5-5 and TRBJ2-6, is DAGVTQSPTHLIKTRGQQVTLRCSPISGHKSVSWYQQVLGQGPQFIFQYYEKEERGRGNFPDRFSARQFPNYSSELNVNALLLGDSALYLCASSLEVLGAGANVLTFGAGSRLTVL.

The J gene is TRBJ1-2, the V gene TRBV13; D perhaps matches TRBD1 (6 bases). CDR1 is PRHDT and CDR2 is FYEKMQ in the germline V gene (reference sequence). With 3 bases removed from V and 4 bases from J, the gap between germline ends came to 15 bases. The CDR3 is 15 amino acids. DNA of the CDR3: TGTGCCAGCAGCTTGGGGACACCTCCCCGCTATGGCTACACCTTC. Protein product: CASSLGTPPRYGYTF.

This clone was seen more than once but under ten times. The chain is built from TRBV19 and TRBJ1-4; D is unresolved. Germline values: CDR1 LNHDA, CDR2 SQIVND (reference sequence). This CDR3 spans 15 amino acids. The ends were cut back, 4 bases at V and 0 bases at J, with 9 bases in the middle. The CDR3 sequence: CASSSRSATNEKLFF. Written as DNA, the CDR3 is TGTGCCAGTAGTAGCAGGAGCGCAACTAATGAAAAACTGTTTTTT.

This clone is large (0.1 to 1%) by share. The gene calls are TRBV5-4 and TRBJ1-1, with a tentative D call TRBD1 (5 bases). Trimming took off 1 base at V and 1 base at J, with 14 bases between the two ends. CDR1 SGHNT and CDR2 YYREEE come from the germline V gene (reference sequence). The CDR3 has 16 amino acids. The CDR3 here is CASSLRGVEGNTEAFF. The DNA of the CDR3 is TGTGCCAGCAGCTTGAGGGGCGTCGAGGGGAACACTGAAGCTTTCTTT.

CDR3 amino acids: CASSYKPGETQYF. The CDR3 nucleotides are TGTGCCAGCAGTTATAAGCCGGGGGAGACCCAGTACTTC. The rearrangement links TRBV6-5 to TRBJ2-5; D possibly corresponds to TRBD2 (5 bases). This CDR3 spans 13 amino acids. Germline CDR1 and CDR2: MNHEY and SVGAGI. Trimming took off 3 bases at V and 5 bases at J, with 10 bases between the two ends.

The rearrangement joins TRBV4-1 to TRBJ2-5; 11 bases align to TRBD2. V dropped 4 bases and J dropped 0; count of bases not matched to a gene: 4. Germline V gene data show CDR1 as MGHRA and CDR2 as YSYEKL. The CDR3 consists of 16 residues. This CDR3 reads CASSPLAGGHQETQYF. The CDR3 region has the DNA TGCGCCAGCAGCCCCTTAGCGGGGGGGCACCAAGAGACCCAGTACTTC.

The CDR3 sequence: CASEPAGWYQETQYF. The CDR3 nucleotides read TGTGCCAGCGAACCAGCGGGCTGGTACCAAGAGACCCAGTACTTC. The chain couples TRBV7-9 to TRBJ2-5, with D possibly being TRBD2 (6 bases). Germline V CDR1 and CDR2: SEHNR, FQNEAQ (reference sequence). This CDR3 contains 15 residues. V was shortened by 8 bases and J by 0 bases, with 16 bases between the two germline ends.

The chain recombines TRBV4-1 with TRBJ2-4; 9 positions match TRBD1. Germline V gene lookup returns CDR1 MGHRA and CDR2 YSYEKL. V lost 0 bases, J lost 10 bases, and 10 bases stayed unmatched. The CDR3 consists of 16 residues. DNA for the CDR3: TGCGCCAGCAGCCAAGAGGAGACAGGGGGGGGGAGGATTCAGTACTTC. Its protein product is CASSQEETGGGRIQYF.

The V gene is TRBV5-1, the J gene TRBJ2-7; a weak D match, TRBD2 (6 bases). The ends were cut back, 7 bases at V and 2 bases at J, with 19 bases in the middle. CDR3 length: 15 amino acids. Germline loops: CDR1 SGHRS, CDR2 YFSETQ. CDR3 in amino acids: CASGPGGTDPYEQYF. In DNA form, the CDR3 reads TGCGCCAGCGGACCCGGAGGGACGGATCCCTACGAGCAGTACTTC.

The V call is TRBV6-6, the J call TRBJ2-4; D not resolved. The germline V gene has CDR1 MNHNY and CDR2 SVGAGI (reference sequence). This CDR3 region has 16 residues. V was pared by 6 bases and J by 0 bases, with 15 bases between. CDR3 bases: TGTGCCAGCAGCCGATTTCTTCGGGTAGCCAAAAACATTCAGTACTTC. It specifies CASSRFLRVAKNIQYF.

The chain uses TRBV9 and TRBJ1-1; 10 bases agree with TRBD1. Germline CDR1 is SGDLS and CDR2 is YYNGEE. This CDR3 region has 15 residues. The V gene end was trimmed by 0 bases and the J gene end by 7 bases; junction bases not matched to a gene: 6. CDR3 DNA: TGTGCCAGCAGCGTAGAGGGGACAGGGGTGCGTGAAGCTTTCTTT. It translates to CASSVEGTGVREAFF.

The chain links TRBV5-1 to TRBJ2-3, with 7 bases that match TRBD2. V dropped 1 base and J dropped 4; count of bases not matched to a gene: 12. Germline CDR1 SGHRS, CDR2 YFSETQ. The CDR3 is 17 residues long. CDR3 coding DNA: TGCGCCAGCAGCTTGCCGGCGTCGGCGGGAGCGTCAGATACGCAGTATTTT. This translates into CASSLPASAGASDTQYF.

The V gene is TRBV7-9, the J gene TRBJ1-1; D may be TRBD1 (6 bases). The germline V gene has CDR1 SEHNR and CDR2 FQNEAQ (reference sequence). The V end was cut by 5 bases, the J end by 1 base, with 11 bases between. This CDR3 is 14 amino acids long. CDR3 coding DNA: TGTGCCAGCAGCACCCCGACAGGGAACACTGAAGCTTTCTTT. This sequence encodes CASSTPTGNTEAFF.

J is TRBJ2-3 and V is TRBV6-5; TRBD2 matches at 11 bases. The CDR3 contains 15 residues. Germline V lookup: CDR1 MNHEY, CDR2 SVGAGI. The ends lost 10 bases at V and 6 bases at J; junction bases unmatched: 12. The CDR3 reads CATTHSGRARDTQYF. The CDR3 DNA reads TGTGCCACCACGCATAGCGGGAGGGCCCGGGATACGCAGTATTTT.

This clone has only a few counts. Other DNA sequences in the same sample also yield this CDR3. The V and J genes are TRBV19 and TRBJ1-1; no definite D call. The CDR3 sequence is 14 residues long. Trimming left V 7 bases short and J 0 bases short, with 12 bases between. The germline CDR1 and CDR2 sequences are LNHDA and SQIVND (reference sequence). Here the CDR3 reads CASTTGGVNTEAFF. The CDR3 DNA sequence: TGTGCCAGTACCACCGGAGGTGTGAACACTGAAGCTTTCTTT.

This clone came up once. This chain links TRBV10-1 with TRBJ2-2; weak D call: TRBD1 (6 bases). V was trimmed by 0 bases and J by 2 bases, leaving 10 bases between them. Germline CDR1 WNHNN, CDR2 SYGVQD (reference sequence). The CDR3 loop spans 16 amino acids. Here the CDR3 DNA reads TGCGCCAGCAGTGAGTCCAGGGGTACTAACACCGGGGAGCTGTTTTTT. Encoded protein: CASSESRGTNTGELFF.

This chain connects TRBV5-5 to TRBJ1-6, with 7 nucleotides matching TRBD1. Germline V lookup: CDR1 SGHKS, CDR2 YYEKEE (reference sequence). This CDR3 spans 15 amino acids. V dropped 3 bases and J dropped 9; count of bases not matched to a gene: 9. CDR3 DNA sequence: TGTGCCAGCAGCTGGCTCACAGGGGAAAGTTCACCCCTCCACTTT. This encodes CASSWLTGESSPLHF.